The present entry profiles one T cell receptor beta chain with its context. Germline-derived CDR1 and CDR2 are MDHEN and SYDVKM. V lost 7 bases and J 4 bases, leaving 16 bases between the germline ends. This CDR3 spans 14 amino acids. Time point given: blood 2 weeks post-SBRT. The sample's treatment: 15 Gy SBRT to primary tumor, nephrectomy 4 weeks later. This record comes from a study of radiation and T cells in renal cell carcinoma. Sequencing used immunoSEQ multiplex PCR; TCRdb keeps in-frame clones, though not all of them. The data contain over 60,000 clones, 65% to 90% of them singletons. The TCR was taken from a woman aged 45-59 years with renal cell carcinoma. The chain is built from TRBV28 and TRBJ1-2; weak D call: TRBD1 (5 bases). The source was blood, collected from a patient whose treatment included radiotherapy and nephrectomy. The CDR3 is CASKGTGNVYGYTF. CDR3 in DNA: TGTGCCAGCAAAGGGACGGGTAATGTCTATGGCTACACCTTC.